The 15 T cell receptor beta chains presented below share a single source sample, sequenced in a study of blood T cell repertoires in COVID-19. TCRdb keeps only in-frame clones here, not all; method: immunoSEQ multiplex PCR. The sample yields 250,000 to 300,000 clones, roughly nine tenths seen once. The specimen sequenced was PBMCs or T cells enriched from blood (not recorded which). Every receptor here comes from a human donor in a cohort exposed to, infected with or recovered from COVID-19 (not recorded which). The donor label of this sample is uncertain.

The genes are TRBV7-9 and TRBJ1-2; no clear D gene. The CDR3 totals 14 residues. Deletions cut 5 bases from V and 3 bases from J, with 13 bases between. Germline V gene lookup returns CDR1 SEHNR and CDR2 FQNEAQ (reference sequence). CDR3 region: CASSPTGKDYGYTF. CDR3 coding DNA: TGTGCCAGCAGCCCCACGGGGAAAGACTATGGCTACACCTTC. The full variable domain, its missing parts supplied by reference TRBV7-9 and TRBJ1-2, is DTGVSQNPRHKITKRGQNVTFRCDPISEHNRLYWYRQTLGQGPEFLTYFQNEAQLEKSRLLSDRFSAERPKGSFSTLEIQRTEQGDSAMYLCASSPTGKDYGYTFGSGTRLTVV.

V is TRBV24-1 and J is TRBJ2-2; D is perhaps TRBD1 (6 bases). There are 15 residues in the CDR3. Deletions cut 7 bases from V and 7 bases from J, with 18 bases between. Germline V gene data show CDR1 as KGHDR and CDR2 as SFDVKD. The CDR3 region has the DNA TGTGCCACCAGCGCAAACGGACAGTTGGGCGGGGAGCTGTTTTTT. Translated: CATSANGQLGGELFF.

V is TRBV11-3 and J is TRBJ2-7; 10 bases line up with TRBD1. Germline loops: CDR1 SGHNT, CDR2 YENEEA. With V trimmed by 5 bases and J by 3 bases, 7 bases remained unmatched. This CDR3 contains 15 residues. CDR3 loop: CASSRGQGLGYEQYF. The CDR3 DNA follows: TGTGCCAGCAGCCGGGGACAGGGGTTGGGCTACGAGCAGTACTTC.

This chain connects TRBV5-6 to TRBJ2-7; TRBD1 might be the D (6 bases). The CDR3 totals 12 residues. Per the germline V gene, CDR1 is SGHDT and CDR2 is YYEEEE. V shed 7 bases and J shed 2 bases, with 10 bases lying between them. DNA for the CDR3: TGTGCCAGCGGCGGACAGACCTACGAGCAGTACTTC. The encoded protein is CASGGQTYEQYF.

The V call is TRBV6-1, the J call TRBJ1-2, with D uncertain. CDR1 and CDR2 (germline): MNHNS, SASEGT. With 1 base removed from V and 2 bases from J, the gap between germline ends came to 8 bases. CDR3 length equals 14 residues. The CDR3 DNA is TGTGCCAGCAGTGAAGTGGGAGGGAACTATGGCTACACCTTC. It specifies CASSEVGGNYGYTF.

The CDR3: CASSVGGAYNEQFF. The CDR3 DNA reads TGTGCCAGCAGCGTAGGGGGGGCCTACAATGAGCAGTTCTTC. J is TRBJ2-1 and V is TRBV9, with a possible D match to TRBD2 (6 bases). CDR1 and CDR2 (germline): SGDLS, YYNGEE. V was cut by 0 bases and J by 2 bases, with 6 bases left in between. The CDR3 loop spans 14 amino acids.

The chain has TRBV7-9 and TRBJ2-3, with TRBD1 matching 7 bases. This CDR3 region has 15 residues. Germline V gives CDR1 SEHNR, CDR2 FQNEAQ (reference sequence). V dropped 5 bases and J dropped 3; count of bases not matched to a gene: 8. The CDR3 DNA reads as TGTGCCAGCAGCCTAACAGGGGATATAACAGATACGCAGTATTTT. Its protein is CASSLTGDITDTQYF.

V is TRBV6-5 and J is TRBJ2-7; tentative D call: TRBD2 (7 bases). The V end lost 8 bases, the J end lost 3 bases, and 20 bases lay between the germline ends. The CDR3 covers 15 residues. The germline V gene has CDR1 MNHEY and CDR2 SVGAGI. CDR3 sequence: CASGGAGGFDYEQYF. CDR3 sequence (DNA): TGTGCCAGCGGGGGGGCCGGGGGCTTCGACTACGAGCAGTACTTC.

This sequence joins TRBV4-1 and TRBJ2-3, with D perhaps TRBD2 (7 bases). CDR3 size: 14 residues. V lost 2 bases and J lost 5, with 11 bases in between. CDR1 and CDR2 from the germline V gene are MGHRA and YSYEKL. The CDR3 here is CASSQWGGLDTQYF. DNA for the CDR3: TGCGCCAGCAGCCAATGGGGGGGCTTAGATACGCAGTATTTT.

This chain joins TRBV24-1 and TRBJ2-1; 8 nucleotides agree with TRBD2. With 3 bases clipped from V and 7 bases from J, the junction kept 10 bases outside the gene matches. This CDR3 has 16 residues. Per the germline V gene, CDR1 is KGHDR and CDR2 is SFDVKD. The CDR3 protein is CATSDVRRGADNEQFF. The CDR3 DNA follows: TGTGCCACCAGTGATGTACGGCGGGGGGCCGATAATGAGCAGTTCTTC.

The chain couples TRBV3-1 (or the pseudogene TRBV3-2) to TRBJ1-2; maybe TRBD1 (6 bases). CDR1 is LGHDT, CDR2 YNNKEL, per germline (reference sequence). V lost 5 bases, J lost 4 bases, and 11 bases lay in between. CDR3 size: 13 residues. This chain's CDR3 is CASSEQGTYGYTF. CDR3 DNA: TGTGCCAGCAGCGAACAGGGTACCTATGGCTACACCTTC.

J is TRBJ2-3 and V is TRBV9; D may be TRBD2 (5 bases). This CDR3 comprises 15 residues. Germline CDR1 reads SGDLS; CDR2 reads YYNGEE. Trimming cost V 4 bases and J 4 bases, with 16 bases left between them. The CDR3 loop reads CASSRITHSADTQYF. CDR3 nucleotides: TGTGCCAGCAGCCGAATTACCCATAGCGCAGATACGCAGTATTTT.

This clone has a single count. The J gene is TRBJ1-1, the V gene TRBV9, with a tentative D call TRBD1 (6 bases). The length of the CDR3 is 17 residues. CDR1 and CDR2 (germline): SGDLS, YYNGEE. Trimming shortened V by 3 bases and J by 2 bases, and 20 bases separated the two germline ends. CDR3 bases: TGTGCCAGCAGCGCCCCCCCCCTGGGACACTCTAACACTGAAGCTTTCTTT. This sequence encodes CASSAPPLGHSNTEAFF.

This chain uses TRBV4-1 with TRBJ1-2, with TRBD1 matching 8 bases. Per germline, CDR1 MGHRA and CDR2 YSYEKL. The junction had 7 bases not matched to a gene; V was cut back by 2 bases and J by 8 bases. The CDR3 length is 14 residues. CDR3 sequence reads: CASSQPDRAGGYTF. CDR3 nucleotide sequence: TGCGCCAGCAGCCAACCGGACAGGGCCGGGGGCTACACCTTC.

The gene calls are TRBV10-3 and TRBJ2-5; 10 bases match TRBD2. CDR3 size: 14 residues. Per the germline V gene, CDR1 is ENHRY and CDR2 is SYGVKD. Trimming at V came to 4 bases and at J to 4 bases, leaving 3 bases not matched to a gene. CDR3: CAISGLAGSETQYF. The CDR3 coding sequence is TGTGCCATCAGTGGACTAGCGGGCTCAGAGACCCAGTACTTC.